One and the same sample provided the 3 T cell receptor beta chains below, sequenced in a study of blood T cell repertoires in COVID-19. Clones were sequenced by immunoSEQ multiplex PCR, and TCRdb holds only the in-frame ones, with some missing. The sample contains approximately 60,000 clones, around 86% of which appear only once. The source material was peripheral blood. The receptors stem from a woman of 80 years or more with acute or convalescent COVID-19.

This clone was seen a handful of times. The V and J genes are TRBV30 and TRBJ2-2, with TRBD1 matching 7 bases. CDR1 is GTSNPN and CDR2 is SVGIG in the germline V gene (reference sequence). The V segment lost 8 bases and the J segment 4 bases; nucleotides outside the gene matches: 10. CDR3 size: 14 residues. CDR3 sequence reads: CAIPDRFSTGELFF. In DNA form, the CDR3 reads TGTGCCATCCCGGACAGGTTTTCCACCGGGGAGCTGTTTTTT.

The V call is TRBV9, the J call TRBJ2-3, with 10 bases lining up with TRBD2. Germline CDR1 reads SGDLS; CDR2 reads YYNGEE. There are 15 residues in the CDR3. J gave up 6 bases and V 2 bases, and 6 bases lay outside the gene matches. DNA for the CDR3: TGTGCCAGCAGCGTCAAAGCGGGGGGGCCCGATACGCAGTATTTT. Protein product: CASSVKAGGPDTQYF.

This CDR3 is CASSLVGARDTQYF. The CDR3 DNA sequence: TGTGCCAGCAGTTTAGTCGGAGCCCGCGATACGCAGTATTTT. V is TRBV27 and J is TRBJ2-3; D remains ambiguous. Trimming stripped 2 bases from V and 6 bases from J, with 12 bases between. Germline V gene sequence: CDR1 MNHEY, CDR2 SMNVEV (reference sequence). This CDR3 has 14 residues.